This T cell receptor beta chain was identified during a study of OX40 agonist ivuxolimab in advanced cancers. Produced via immunoSEQ multiplex PCR; TCRdb's table is partial and in-frame only. In the table there are over 25,000 clones, 65% to 80% of which are singletons. Trimming took 0 bases from V and 6 from J, leaving 13 bases between them. CDR1 and CDR2 (germline): SGHRS, YFSETQ. This CDR3 is built from 16 residues. The source of this sequence is an adult with an advanced solid tumor such as melanoma, head and neck, liver or kidney cancer. This material consisted of CD4+ or CD8+ T cells sorted from blood, taken in a trial of the OX40 agonist ivuxolimab. The rearrangement links TRBV5-1 to TRBJ1-6; TRBD1 might be the D (5 bases). Written as DNA, the CDR3 is TGCGCCAGCAGCTTGGATCCGGGGCTGGGTAATTCACCCCTCCACTTT. Translating gives CASSLDPGLGNSPLHF.